This T cell receptor beta chain is drawn from a study of T-cell memory formation after mild COVID-19. Overall study context: TCR clusters were mostly confined to one donor each.

TCRdb re-derived calls from the 5' RACE reads in MiXCR, one entry per CDR3 protein. The sample lists around 250,000 distinct CDR3 sequences, around a tenth occurring once. This clonotype was seen more than once but under ten times. The sequenced sample consisted of PBMCs or a T cell subset sorted from them (not recorded which). This sequence originates from a young man who had mild COVID-19 (a few samples of this study predate the infection). Cell type and time point are not known.

The CDR3 sequence is CSAAANRVPDTQYF. The DNA of the CDR3 is TGCAGTGCTGCCGCGAACAGGGTACCAGATACGCAGTATTTT. The chain employs TRBV20-1 and TRBJ2-3, with a possible D match to TRBD1 (6 bases). Between the trimmed V and J ends, which lost 5 bases and 4 bases, there was a span of 16 bases. Germline loops: CDR1 DFQATT, CDR2 SNEGSKA (reference sequence). The CDR3 length is 14 residues.